Below are 32 T cell receptor beta chains sequenced from a single sample in a study of blood T cell repertoires in COVID-19. Some clones are missing from TCRdb's copy, which holds only in-frame ones; the method was immunoSEQ multiplex PCR. Among around 230,000 clones, 70% to 90% were seen once, and the ten largest hold under 14%. The sample consisted of peripheral blood. The source is a man between 50 and 59 years old with COVID-19, enrolled during active disease.

V usage is TRBV5-1 and J usage is TRBJ2-5; 8 nucleotides align to TRBD1. Trimming at V came to 10 bases and at J to 4 bases, leaving 9 bases not matched to a gene. This CDR3 is built from 13 residues. Germline V CDR1 and CDR2: SGHRS, YFSETQ. The chain's CDR3 is CAGREQGGETQYF. The DNA of the CDR3 is TGCGCCGGTCGAGAACAGGGGGGAGAGACCCAGTACTTC. The complete variable domain, with remaining parts taken from reference TRBV5-1 and TRBJ2-5, reads KAGVTQTPRYLIKTRGQQVTLSCSPISGHRSVSWYQQTPGQGLQFLFEYFSETQRNKGNFPGRFSGRQFSNSRSEMNVSTLELGDSALYLCAGREQGGETQYFGPGTRLLVL.

This chain joins TRBV19 and TRBJ2-3, with D tentatively TRBD2 (6 bases). The ends were cut back, 4 bases at V and 3 bases at J, with 14 bases in the middle. Germline loops: CDR1 LNHDA, CDR2 SQIVND (reference sequence). CDR3 length: 15 residues. CDR3 protein: CASSSSEGTTDTQYF. DNA of the CDR3: TGTGCCAGTAGTAGTAGCGAAGGGACTACAGATACGCAGTATTTT. Full variable domain (missing parts from reference TRBV19 and TRBJ2-3): DGGITQSPKYLFRKEGQNVTLSCEQNLNHDAMYWYRQDPGQGLRLIYYSQIVNDFQKGDIAEGYSVSREKKESFPLTVTSAQKNPTAFYLCASSSSEGTTDTQYFGPGTRLTVL.

The V call is TRBV3-1 (or the pseudogene TRBV3-2), the J call TRBJ1-2; the match to TRBD1 covers 7 bases. Trimming cost V 0 bases and J 6 bases; bases outside gene matches: 7. CDR3 length: 15 residues. The germline V gene encodes CDR1 LGHDT and CDR2 YNNKEL (reference sequence). In nucleotides, the CDR3 is TGTGCCAGCAGCCAAGATTATCGGACAGGTGATGGCTACACCTTC. Translated: CASSQDYRTGDGYTF.

This chain joins TRBV2 and TRBJ2-1, with 7 bases identical to TRBD2. The germline V gene encodes CDR1 SNHLY and CDR2 FYNNEI. Losses at the gene ends were 4 bases for V and 6 bases for J; bases not matched to a gene: 3. The CDR3 runs 13 residues. The CDR3 DNA reads as TGTGCCAGCAGTGCGGGGGGAACCAATGAGCAGTTCTTC. Its translation: CASSAGGTNEQFF.

DNA of the CDR3: TGTGCCAGCAGTAATAGGGGAACGACAGATACGCAGTATTTT. This encodes CASSNRGTTDTQYF. This chain uses TRBV28 with TRBJ2-3; TRBD1 might be the D (5 bases). The V gene lost 5 bases and the J gene lost 3 bases, with 12 bases spanning the gap. In germline, CDR1 is MDHEN, CDR2 SYDVKM. The CDR3 loop spans 14 amino acids.

This clone was found a few times. V is TRBV6-9 and J is TRBJ2-7; 7 positions match TRBD2. The CDR3 extends over 14 amino acids. V lost 11 bases and J lost 6; bases outside the gene matches: 16. The germline CDR1 and CDR2 sequences are MNHGY and SVAAGI. The CDR3 loop reads CAGRVWREEGEQYF. CDR3 in DNA: TGTGCCGGGAGGGTTTGGAGGGAGGAGGGCGAGCAGTACTTC.

The rearrangement uses TRBV25-1 and TRBJ2-5; D is possibly TRBD1 (6 bases). The CDR3 is 12 amino acids. V was trimmed by 8 bases and J by 5 bases, leaving 12 bases between them. Germline lookup yields CDR1 MGHDK and CDR2 SYGVNS. The CDR3 spells CASEVGAETQYF. CDR3 nucleotides: TGTGCCAGCGAAGTGGGGGCCGAGACCCAGTACTTC.

The V call is TRBV25-1, the J call TRBJ2-3, with 11 nucleotides matching TRBD2. CDR1 is MGHDK and CDR2 is SYGVNS in the germline V gene. The CDR3 has 13 residues. The ends lost 5 bases at V and 10 bases at J; junction bases unmatched: 5. CDR3 DNA sequence: TGTGCCAGCAGTCCTAGCGGGGGGTCAGCGCAGTATTTT. Translating gives CASSPSGGSAQYF.

The V and J genes are TRBV7-9 and TRBJ1-6; D is possibly TRBD1 (6 bases). This CDR3 is 16 amino acids long. Germline CDR1 and CDR2: SEHNR and FQNEAQ (reference sequence). V was clipped by 2 bases and J by 8 bases, with 16 bases between them. CDR3 DNA sequence: TGTGCCAGCAGCTTAACCCCGCAGGGGAGTGATTCACCCCTCCACTTT. This codes for CASSLTPQGSDSPLHF.

This rearrangement joins TRBV19 to TRBJ1-6, with D possibly matching TRBD1 (5 bases). CDR1 LNHDA and CDR2 SQIVND come from the germline V gene (reference sequence). Deletions cut 7 bases from V and 7 bases from J, with 17 bases between. The length of the CDR3 is 15 residues. Written as DNA, the CDR3 is TGTGCCAGTACCACTCGGGCAGGGCAAAATTCACCCCTCCACTTT. Residues: CASTTRAGQNSPLHF.

This clone was counted between two and nine times. In nucleotides, the CDR3 is TGTGCCAGTAGCTCGACAGGGGTTGACTATGGCTACACCTTC. This translates into CASSSTGVDYGYTF. The genes are TRBV19 and TRBJ1-2, with 8 nucleotides matching TRBD1. Germline CDR1 is LNHDA and CDR2 is SQIVND (reference sequence). This CDR3 contains 14 residues. The J segment lost 3 bases and the V segment lost 6 bases, leaving 6 bases of the junction unmatched.

The chain couples TRBV5-6 to TRBJ2-1; 11 bases map to TRBD2. J lost 0 bases, V lost 4 bases, and 6 bases had no gene match. CDR1 SGHDT and CDR2 YYEEEE come from the germline V gene. This CDR3 contains 17 residues. The CDR3 sequence: CASSRTLAGGSYNEQFF. The CDR3 coding sequence is TGTGCCAGCAGCAGAACTCTAGCGGGGGGCTCCTACAATGAGCAGTTCTTC. Supplemented by reference TRBV5-6 and TRBJ2-1, the full variable domain reads DAGVTQSPTHLIKTRGQQVTLRCSPKSGHDTVSWYQQALGQGPQFIFQYYEEEERQRGNFPDRFSGHQFPNYSSELNVNALLLGDSALYLCASSRTLAGGSYNEQFFGPGTRLTVL.

The chain combines TRBV10-3 with TRBJ2-1; 8 positions match TRBD1. Trimming cost V 0 bases and J 2 bases; bases outside gene matches: 6. The CDR3 spans 17 residues. Germline-derived CDR1 and CDR2 are ENHRY and SYGVKD. CDR3 protein: CAISESSGTGPYNEQFF. The CDR3 DNA is TGTGCCATCAGTGAGTCGAGTGGGACAGGCCCCTACAATGAGCAGTTCTTC.

In the case of this clone: At one end, the junction sequence differs from germline, possibly due to a read error. The V call is TRBV7-7, the J call TRBJ2-5, with 10 bases identical to TRBD2. Germline V lookup: CDR1 SSHAT, CDR2 FNYEAQ (reference sequence). This CDR3 contains 15 residues. In DNA, the CDR3 is TGTGCTAGCAGCACCGGGGTAGCGGGAGGAGAGACCCAGTACTTC. Protein product: CASSTGVAGGETQYF.

V gene TRBV7-2 combines with J gene TRBJ2-7; 7 bases fit TRBD1. Unmatched junction bases numbered 8, after V lost 4 bases and J lost 2 bases. The CDR3 has 15 amino acids. CDR1 and CDR2 from the germline V gene are SGHTA and FQGNSA. The CDR3 spells CASSWTGAGPYEQYF. For the CDR3, the DNA is TGTGCCAGCAGCTGGACAGGAGCCGGACCCTACGAGCAGTACTTC.

This chain links TRBV6-6 with TRBJ1-2; possibly TRBD1 for D (6 bases). Germline V lookup: CDR1 MNHNY, CDR2 SVGAGI (reference sequence). CDR3 length: 14 residues. V was shortened by 7 bases and J by 8 bases, with 20 bases between the two germline ends. CDR3 sequence reads: CASKPIGGGGGYTF. CDR3 sequence (DNA): TGTGCCAGCAAGCCTATTGGGGGGGGCGGCGGCTACACCTTC.

The chain joins TRBV15 to TRBJ1-2; D uncertain. V gave up 0 bases and J gave up 4 bases, with 6 bases separating them. The CDR3 length is 13 residues. Germline values: CDR1 LNHNV, CDR2 YYDKDF (reference sequence). CDR3 bases: TGTGCCACCAGCAGAGATTCGGGCTATGGCTACACCTTC. Amino acids: CATSRDSGYGYTF.

This chain joins TRBV10-3 and TRBJ2-1, with 10 bases that match TRBD1. The CDR3 extends over 17 amino acids. With V trimmed by 4 bases and J by 4 bases, 10 bases remained unmatched. Per germline, CDR1 ENHRY and CDR2 SYGVKD. The CDR3 is CAISGLGDRGKYNEQFF. The CDR3 nucleotides read TGTGCCATCAGTGGCTTAGGGGACAGGGGAAAGTACAATGAGCAGTTCTTC.

The rearrangement links TRBV27 to TRBJ2-1; a weak D match, TRBD2 (5 bases). Germline lookup yields CDR1 MNHEY and CDR2 SMNVEV (reference sequence). Trimming removed 3 bases from V and 6 bases from J, with 18 bases in between. CDR3 length: 16 amino acids. As DNA, the CDR3 is TGTGCCAGCAGTTTCTCCCCCCCTCATCGGGGCAATGAGCAGTTCTTC. Protein sequence: CASSFSPPHRGNEQFF.

As to this clone: A much larger clone lies one base from this, so it may be a read error. The rearrangement links TRBV3-1 (or the pseudogene TRBV3-2) to TRBJ1-1; D perhaps matches TRBD1 (6 bases). This CDR3 is 13 amino acids long. The V end lost 5 bases, the J end lost 1 base, and 8 bases lay between the germline ends. Germline CDR1 reads LGHDT; CDR2 reads YNNKEL (reference sequence). The CDR3 DNA follows: TGTGCCAGCAGCATACAGGGGAACACTGAAGCTTTCTTT. It encodes CASSIQGNTEAFF.

V gene TRBV5-1 combines with J gene TRBJ1-4; D is ambiguous. V lost 0 bases to trimming and J lost 3 bases, with 9 bases between them. Looked up from germline, CDR1 is SGHRS and CDR2 is YFSETQ. This CDR3 has 15 amino acids. CDR3: CASSLAQRANEKLFF. CDR3 coding DNA: TGCGCCAGCAGCTTGGCCCAGCGGGCTAATGAAAAACTGTTTTTT.

This clone has a handful of counts. The chain uses TRBV3-1 (or the pseudogene TRBV3-2) and TRBJ1-5; D uncertain. The CDR3 is 14 residues long. From germline, CDR1 is LGHDT and CDR2 YNNKEL (reference sequence). V was shortened by 2 bases and J by 6 bases, with 11 bases between the two germline ends. CDR3 DNA: TGTGCCAGCAGCCAAAGCATGGGAGGTCAGCCCCAGCATTTT. It codes for CASSQSMGGQPQHF.

This chain connects TRBV6-5 to TRBJ1-1; D call uncertain. CDR3 length: 15 amino acids. Trimming pared 0 bases from V and 0 bases from J, leaving 8 bases between. Germline V gene data show CDR1 as MNHEY and CDR2 as SVGAGI. The CDR3 protein is CASSYSKEMNTEAFF. DNA of the CDR3: TGTGCCAGCAGTTACTCGAAGGAGATGAACACTGAAGCTTTCTTT.

The sample holds one count of this clone. The chain is built from TRBV7-2 and TRBJ1-3; TRBD1 aligns across 7 bases. Germline values: CDR1 SGHTA, CDR2 FQGNSA. This CDR3 has 15 residues. V dropped 0 bases and J dropped 2; count of bases not matched to a gene: 1. DNA of the CDR3: TGTGCCAGCAGCTTAGCCCAGGGGGCTGGAAACACCATATATTTT. It specifies CASSLAQGAGNTIYF.

The V and J genes are TRBV7-8 and TRBJ1-3; D gene unclear. Trimming shortened V by 2 bases and J by 6 bases, and 8 bases separated the two germline ends. This CDR3 has 13 residues. Germline V gene sequence: CDR1 SGHVS, CDR2 FQNEAQ. The CDR3 reads CASSLFQENTIYF. Here the CDR3 DNA reads TGTGCCAGCAGCTTATTCCAGGAAAACACCATATATTTT. Based on the CDR3 plus reference TRBV7-8 and TRBJ1-3, the full variable domain is GAGVSQSPRYKVAKRGQDVALRCDPISGHVSLFWYQQALGQGPEFLTYFQNEAQLDKSGLPSDRFFAERPEGSVSTLKIQRTQQEDSAVYLCASSLFQENTIYFGEGSWLTVV.

The chain couples TRBV6-5 to TRBJ2-7; D perhaps matches TRBD2 (5 bases). The CDR3 contains 13 residues. The V end was cut by 5 bases, the J end by 6 bases, with 14 bases between. From germline, CDR1 is MNHEY and CDR2 SVGAGI. For the CDR3, the DNA is TGTGCCAGCAGTCGGACGGAACTAGGCGAGCAGTACTTC. It is translated as CASSRTELGEQYF.

This chain connects TRBV11-2 to TRBJ2-3; D possibly corresponds to TRBD1 (6 bases). This CDR3 contains 13 residues. Trimming took 6 bases from V and 8 from J, leaving 15 bases between them. Germline V gene data show CDR1 as SGHAT and CDR2 as FQNNGV. The CDR3 loop is CASSPSNRVTQYF. The CDR3 coding sequence is TGTGCCAGCAGTCCCTCGAACAGGGTTACGCAGTATTTT.

This rearrangement joins TRBV29-1 to TRBJ1-1, with 10 bases that match TRBD1. V trimming: 7 bases; J trimming: 3 bases; junction bases outside the gene matches: 5. This CDR3 has 13 amino acids. Germline V gene sequence: CDR1 SQVTM, CDR2 ANQGSEA. The CDR3 spells CSGSGTGDTEAFF. DNA of the CDR3: TGCAGCGGATCAGGGACAGGGGACACTGAAGCTTTCTTT.

The J gene is TRBJ1-5, the V gene TRBV18; possible D gene TRBD1, 5 bases. Germline CDR1 reads KGHSH; CDR2 reads LQKENI. This CDR3 spans 15 amino acids. Trimming cost V 6 bases and J 0 bases, with 12 bases left between them. CDR3 DNA: TGTGCCAGCTCCTGGACACAAGATAGCAATCAGCCCCAGCATTTT. This codes for CASSWTQDSNQPQHF.

J is TRBJ1-4 and V is TRBV2; D not certain. The germline CDR1 and CDR2 sequences are SNHLY and FYNNEI. The CDR3 consists of 14 residues. V lost 6 bases and J lost 2, with 10 bases in between. The DNA of the CDR3 is TGTGCCAGCAGGGATGGGAGCACTAATGAAAAACTGTTTTTT. Translated, it gives CASRDGSTNEKLFF.

The chain employs TRBV6-5 and TRBJ1-2; D not certain. In germline, CDR1 is MNHEY, CDR2 SVGAGI. V shed 5 bases and J shed 0 bases, with 4 bases lying between them. The CDR3 is 12 amino acids. The CDR3 coding sequence is TGTGCCAGCAGTCCAACTAACTATGGCTACACCTTC. As protein: CASSPTNYGYTF.

The genes are TRBV7-9 and TRBJ2-3; 8 bases match TRBD1. Trimming took 0 bases from V and 2 from J; bases not matched to a gene: 1. CDR1 is SEHNR and CDR2 is FQNEAQ in the germline V gene (reference sequence). This CDR3 region has 15 residues. The CDR3 sequence: CASSLADRATDTQYF. DNA of the CDR3: TGTGCCAGCAGCTTAGCGGACAGGGCCACAGATACGCAGTATTTT.